This T cell receptor (beta chain) was recovered during a study of technical replicates of blood from four donors. This table comes from immunoSEQ multiplex PCR, and its TCRdb copy is limited to in-frame clones, with some not included. The sample consists of approximately 92,000 clones, roughly 95% of them appearing once. CDR1 is MDHEN and CDR2 is SYDVKM in the germline V gene. V lost 5 bases to trimming and J lost 0 bases; unmatched junction nucleotides: 12. The CDR3 runs to 17 residues. This TCR came from a human donor in good health. The chain employs TRBV28 and TRBJ2-7; 8 bases match TRBD1. Sequenced material: T cells isolated from PBMCs. As DNA, the CDR3 is TGTGCCAGCAGTACTTGGGGGACAGGTGACCTCTCCTACGAGCAGTACTTC. Encoded protein: CASSTWGTGDLSYEQYF.